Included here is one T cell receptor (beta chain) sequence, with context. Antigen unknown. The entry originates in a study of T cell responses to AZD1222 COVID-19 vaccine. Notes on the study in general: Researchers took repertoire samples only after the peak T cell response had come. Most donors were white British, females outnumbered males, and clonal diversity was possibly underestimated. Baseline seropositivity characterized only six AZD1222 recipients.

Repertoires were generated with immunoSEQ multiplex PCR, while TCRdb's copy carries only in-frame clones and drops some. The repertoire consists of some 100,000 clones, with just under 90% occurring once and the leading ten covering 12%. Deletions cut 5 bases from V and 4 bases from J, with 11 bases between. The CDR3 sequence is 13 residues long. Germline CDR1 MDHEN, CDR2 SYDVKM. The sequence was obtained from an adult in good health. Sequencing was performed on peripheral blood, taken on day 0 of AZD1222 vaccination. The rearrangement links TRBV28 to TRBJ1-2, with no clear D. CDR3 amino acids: CASSLGRAYGYTF. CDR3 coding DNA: TGTGCCAGCAGTCTGGGTCGGGCCTATGGCTACACCTTC.